This TCR beta chain was found in a study of T cell responses to AZD1222 COVID-19 vaccine. TCRdb's table, derived via immunoSEQ multiplex PCR, lists solely in-frame clones and lacks some. Altogether roughly 150,000 clones are present, roughly nine tenths being singletons, with the ten largest covering more than 0.9%. After removal of 3 bases from V and 4 bases from J, the junction contained 3 bases not matched to a gene. CDR3 length: 16 amino acids. The germline CDR1 and CDR2 sequences are SGHTA and FQGTGA. Analysis merged second doses at about 4 or about 12 weeks. A note on this clone: Its antigen is currently unknown.

Study-wide results and caveats: Recipients of AZD1222 seropositive at baseline numbered only six or seven. The reported proportion of spike-specific TCRs targeting unmutated variant regions was nearly half.

The chain couples TRBV7-3 to TRBJ2-5; the match to TRBD2 covers 15 bases. This material consisted of peripheral blood, taken 28 days after the second AZD1222 dose. The TCR sequence derives from an adult who received the AZD1222 COVID-19 vaccine. CDR3 sequence: CASSFGLAGGLETQYF. CDR3 coding DNA: TGTGCCAGCAGCTTCGGACTAGCGGGGGGGCTAGAGACCCAGTACTTC. Full variable domain (missing parts from reference TRBV7-3 and TRBJ2-5): GAGVSQTPSNKVTEKGKYVELRCDPISGHTALYWYRQSLGQGPEFLIYFQGTGAADDSGLPNDRFFAVRPEGSVSTLKIQRTERGDSAVYLCASSFGLAGGLETQYFGPGTRLLVL.